This TCR beta chain was captured by sequencing in a study of Ad26.COV2.S vaccination and SARS-CoV-2 variants. As regards this clone: The target antigen is unknown.

Treatment meaning: roughly 18 received Ad26.COV2.S at low or high dose, single or two shots; about 5 received placebo; per-sample allocation not given. Sampling occurred on day 63 after the first vaccine or placebo injection. The CDR3 covers 14 residues. Germline lookup yields CDR1 SGHDT and CDR2 YYEEEE. V was clipped by 4 bases and J by 0 bases, with 10 bases between them. Study-wide results and limits: Vaccine and placebo groups showed comparable non-spike TCR breadth. Compared with placebo recipients, vaccine recipients had higher spike-specific TCR breadth. Substantial response breadth was reportedly seen for spike-specific CD8+ and CD4+ T cells after vaccination. The analyses of TCR breadth and depth may have understated the size of total T cell responses.

Sequenced by immunoSEQ multiplex PCR; TCRdb stores in-frame clones only, minus some. The table lists roughly 380,000 clones, 88% of them singletons. The clonotype originates from a person aged 18-60 years who received the Ad26.COV2.S COVID-19 vaccine or a placebo. This specimen consisted of peripheral blood, obtained in a trial of Ad26.COV2.S vaccine versus placebo. The chain joins TRBV5-6 to TRBJ1-1; D gene ambiguous. CDR3 in DNA: TGTGCCAGCAGCCCCCCCAGGATGAACACTGAAGCTTTCTTT. Its translation is CASSPPRMNTEAFF.